This T cell receptor beta chain was identified in a study of cytomegalovirus exposure and HLA in healthy donors. Study-wide background: Out of about 170 million T cells, an earlier analysis found around 110 million unique TCR beta sequences in total. Study findings and constraints: In vitro experiments confirmed that a few CMV-associated chains were specific for CMV antigens. Sequencing had likely introduced a cluster of highly shared sequence variants as an artifact. In a later analysis, TCR association rates varied by HLA locus: DRB1 most, HLA-C fewest.

The PCR was carried out with 60 Vbeta primers and 13 Jbeta primers. Produced via immunoSEQ multiplex PCR; TCRdb's table is partial and in-frame only. This table holds around 100,000 clones, more than 70% found once. Germline values: CDR1 SEHNR, CDR2 FQNEAQ (reference sequence). The CDR3 spans 11 residues. With 1 base removed from V and 15 bases from J, the gap between germline ends came to 7 bases. This clone was counted only a few times. Its antigen is unidentified. The sequenced material came from PBMCs. The chain uses TRBV7-9 and TRBJ2-6, with D perhaps matching TRBD1 (6 bases). The origin of this receptor is a man aged 30 to 39 in good health and CMV-seronegative. Written as DNA, the CDR3 is TGTGCCAGCAGCTTAGGGGGGCCCCTGACTTTC. Translating gives CASSLGGPLTF.